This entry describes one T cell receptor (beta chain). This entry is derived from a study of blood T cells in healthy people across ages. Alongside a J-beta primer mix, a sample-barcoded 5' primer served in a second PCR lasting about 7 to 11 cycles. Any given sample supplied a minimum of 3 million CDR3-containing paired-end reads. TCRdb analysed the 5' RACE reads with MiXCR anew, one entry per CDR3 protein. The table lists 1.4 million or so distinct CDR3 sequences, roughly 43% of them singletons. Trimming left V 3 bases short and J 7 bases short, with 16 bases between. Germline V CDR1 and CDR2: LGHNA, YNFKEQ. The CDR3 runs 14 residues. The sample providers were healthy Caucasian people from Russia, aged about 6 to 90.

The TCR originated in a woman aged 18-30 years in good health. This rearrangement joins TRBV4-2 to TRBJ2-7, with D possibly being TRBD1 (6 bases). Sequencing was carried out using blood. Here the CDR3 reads CASSQASGQGEQYF. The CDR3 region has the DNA TGTGCCAGCAGCCAGGCAAGCGGCCAGGGGGAGCAGTACTTC.